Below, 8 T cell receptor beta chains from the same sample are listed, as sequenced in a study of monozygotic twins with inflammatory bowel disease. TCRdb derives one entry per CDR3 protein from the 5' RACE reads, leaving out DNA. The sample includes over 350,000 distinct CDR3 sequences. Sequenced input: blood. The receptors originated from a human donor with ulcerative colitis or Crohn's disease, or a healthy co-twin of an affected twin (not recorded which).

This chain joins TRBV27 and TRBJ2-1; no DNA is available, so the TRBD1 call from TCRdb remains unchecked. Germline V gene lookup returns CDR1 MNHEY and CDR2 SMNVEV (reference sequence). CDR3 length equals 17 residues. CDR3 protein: CASSFWVAPSSYNEQFF.

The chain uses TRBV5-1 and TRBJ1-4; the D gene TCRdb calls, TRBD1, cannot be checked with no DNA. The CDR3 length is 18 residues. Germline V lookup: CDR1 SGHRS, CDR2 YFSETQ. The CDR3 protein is CASSIPAGTLSTNEKLFF.

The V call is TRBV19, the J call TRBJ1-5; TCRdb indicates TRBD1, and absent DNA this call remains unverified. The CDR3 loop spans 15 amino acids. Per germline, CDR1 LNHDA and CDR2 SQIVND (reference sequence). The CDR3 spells CASSMTGGKGQPQHF.

CDR3 loop: CASSQDPDLLRTYGYTF. This chain joins TRBV4-2 and TRBJ1-2; the TRBD1 assignment by TCRdb is unverifiable without DNA. The CDR3 spans 17 residues. Looked up from germline, CDR1 is LGHNA and CDR2 is YNFKEQ.

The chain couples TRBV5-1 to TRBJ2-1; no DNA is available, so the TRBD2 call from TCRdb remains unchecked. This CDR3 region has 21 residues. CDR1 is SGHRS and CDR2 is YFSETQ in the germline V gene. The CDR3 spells CASSSSRPGTSGGAGLNEQFF.

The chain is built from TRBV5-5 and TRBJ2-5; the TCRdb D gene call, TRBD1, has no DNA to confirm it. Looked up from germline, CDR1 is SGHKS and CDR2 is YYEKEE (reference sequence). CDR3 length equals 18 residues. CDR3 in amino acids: CASSFGGAGIGGQETQYF.

This chain's CDR3 is CSALYPGQGDLETQYF. The chain has TRBV20-1 and TRBJ2-5; the D call from TCRdb, TRBD1, cannot be confirmed without DNA. CDR3 length: 16 residues. Germline CDR1 is DFQATT and CDR2 is SNEGSKA (reference sequence).

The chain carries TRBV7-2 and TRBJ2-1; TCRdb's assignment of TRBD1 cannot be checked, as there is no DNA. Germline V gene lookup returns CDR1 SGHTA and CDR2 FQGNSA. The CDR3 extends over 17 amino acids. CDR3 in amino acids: CASTPGTHHEGYNEQFF.